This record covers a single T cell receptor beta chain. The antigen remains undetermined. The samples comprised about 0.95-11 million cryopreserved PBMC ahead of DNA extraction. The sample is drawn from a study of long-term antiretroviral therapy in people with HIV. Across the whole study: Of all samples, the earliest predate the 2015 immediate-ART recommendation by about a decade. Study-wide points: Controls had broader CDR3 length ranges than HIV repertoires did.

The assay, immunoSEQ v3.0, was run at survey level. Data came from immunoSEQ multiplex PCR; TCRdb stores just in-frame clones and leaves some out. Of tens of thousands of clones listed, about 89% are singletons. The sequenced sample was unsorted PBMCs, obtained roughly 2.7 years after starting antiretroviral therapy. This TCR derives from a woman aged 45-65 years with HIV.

The CDR3 sequence: CASSQLPGLASNTGELFF. As DNA, the CDR3 is TGTGCCAGCAGCCAACTTCCGGGACTAGCGTCAAACACCGGGGAGCTGTTTTTT. The gene calls are TRBV4-2 and TRBJ2-2; 10 bases match TRBD2. V shed 2 bases, J shed 2 bases, and the junction held 8 bases outside the gene matches. CDR3 length: 18 amino acids. Germline values: CDR1 LGHNA, CDR2 YNFKEQ.